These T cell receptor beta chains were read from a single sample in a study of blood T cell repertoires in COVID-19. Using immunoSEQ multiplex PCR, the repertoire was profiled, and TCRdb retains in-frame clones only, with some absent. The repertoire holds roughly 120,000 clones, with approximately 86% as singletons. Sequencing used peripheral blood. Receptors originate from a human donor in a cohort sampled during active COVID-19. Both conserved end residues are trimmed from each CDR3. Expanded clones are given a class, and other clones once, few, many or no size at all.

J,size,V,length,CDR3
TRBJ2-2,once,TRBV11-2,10,ASSLRFWELF
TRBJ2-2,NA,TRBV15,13,ATRGGDRNTGELF
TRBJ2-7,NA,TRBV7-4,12,ASSLGWRRYEQY
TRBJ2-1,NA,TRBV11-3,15,ASSLVPGTSGKNEQF
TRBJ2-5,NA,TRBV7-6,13,ASSPTGGFQETQY
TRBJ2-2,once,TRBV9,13,ASSARLGDTGELF
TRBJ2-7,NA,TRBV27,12,ASSLSFTGYEQY
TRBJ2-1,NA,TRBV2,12,ASSGSNPYNEQF
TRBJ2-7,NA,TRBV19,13,ATRNLVGRSYEQY
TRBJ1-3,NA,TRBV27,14,ASSLSPFLAGNTIY
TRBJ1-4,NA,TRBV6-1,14,ASSATGWGTNEKLF
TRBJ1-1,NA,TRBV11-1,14,ASSFTGTGLFSEAF
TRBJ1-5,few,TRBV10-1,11,ASSVGGGQPQH
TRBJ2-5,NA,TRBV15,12,ATSRVRGQETQY
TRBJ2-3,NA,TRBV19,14,ASSTILAGGVDTQY
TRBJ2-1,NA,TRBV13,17,ASSVYRGAVGSSYNEQF
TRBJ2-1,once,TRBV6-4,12,ASMRDTSYNEQF
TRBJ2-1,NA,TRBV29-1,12,SVRPSGGYNEQF
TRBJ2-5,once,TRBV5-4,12,ASSAGGTEETQY
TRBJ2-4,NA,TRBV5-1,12,ASSQGQGVDIQY
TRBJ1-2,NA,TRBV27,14,ASSPPGTGGLYGYT
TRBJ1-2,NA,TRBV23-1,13,ASSRPGQGIGGYT
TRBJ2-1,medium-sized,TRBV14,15,ASSQGLQGAFDNEQF
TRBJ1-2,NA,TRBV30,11,AWKRDRHYGYT
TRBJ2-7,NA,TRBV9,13,ASSPRGTGLYEQY
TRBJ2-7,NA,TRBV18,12,ASSRARGAYEQY
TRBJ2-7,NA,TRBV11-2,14,ASSTRPDGGGGEQY